This T cell receptor beta chain was captured by sequencing in a study of T cell repertoires in cytomegalovirus infection. Turning to the study itself: Signatures in public TCR beta sequences pointed to both CMV infection and matching HLA type. Points from the study as a whole: Cumulative public TCR beta family frequency identified carriers of CMV plus the relevant HLA. HLA-C-restricted, CMV-specific TCR beta clonotypes were dominant ex vivo.

TCRdb called the reads again in MiXCR, with one record for every CDR3 protein. Of almost 550,000 distinct CDR3 sequences in the sample, 15% to 20% were seen once. The V gene end was trimmed by 5 bases and the J gene end by 8 bases; junction bases not matched to a gene: 8. The CDR3 runs to 14 residues. Germline-derived CDR1 and CDR2 are SEHNR and FQNEAQ (reference sequence). On this clonotype itself: What it binds is not known.

Sequenced input: CD8+ T cells from PBMCs. The gene calls are TRBV7-9 and TRBJ1-4, with TRBD1 identical over 7 bases. This clonotype was obtained from a human donor in good health (CMV status not recorded). Some clones in this sample may be carry-over from other donors' samples. The CDR3 DNA is TGTGCCAGCAGCCAAGCAACAGGGGACGAAAAACTGTTTTTT. Translation gives CASSQATGDEKLFF. Full variable domain (rest looked up from reference TRBV7-9 and TRBJ1-4): DTGVSQNPRHKITKRGQNVTFRCDPISEHNRLYWYRQTLGQGPEFLTYFQNEAQLEKSRLLSDRFSAERPKGSFSTLEIQRTEQGDSAMYLCASSQATGDEKLFFGSGTQLSVL.